One sample yielded the 5 T cell receptor beta chains listed below, sequenced in a study of radiotherapy plus CTLA-4 blockade in lung cancer. The table came from immunoSEQ multiplex PCR; TCRdb's copy has only in-frame clones and leaves some out. Among about 72,000 clones listed, approximately 80% were seen once. This material consisted of peripheral blood, taken from a patient treated with radiotherapy plus ipilimumab. The receptors stem from a human donor with non-small cell lung cancer who had a complete response to radiotherapy plus ipilimumab.

V usage is TRBV5-7 and J usage is TRBJ2-7; weak D call: TRBD1 (5 bases). TRBV5-7 is designated an ORF whose function remains uncertain. This CDR3 has 15 amino acids. Trimming removed 0 bases from V and 5 bases from J, with 15 bases in between. CDR3 DNA sequence: TGTGCCAGCAGCTTGGCCGGCAGGGTACTCAACGAGCAGTACTTC. Encoded protein: CASSLAGRVLNEQYF.

The gene calls are TRBV2 and TRBJ1-2, with D possibly TRBD1 on 6 matching bases. Germline V CDR1 and CDR2: SNHLY, FYNNEI. This CDR3 spans 14 amino acids. The V gene lost 7 bases and the J gene lost 0 bases, with 12 bases spanning the gap. CDR3 region: CASKEQGPNYGYTF. CDR3 nucleotides: TGTGCCAGCAAAGAACAGGGTCCTAACTATGGCTACACCTTC.

In this sample, this clone turned up once. The rearrangement joins TRBV6-1 to TRBJ1-3; 8 bases are shared with TRBD1. This CDR3 has 15 amino acids. J lost 2 bases, V lost 5 bases, and 5 bases had no gene match. Germline values: CDR1 MNHNS, CDR2 SASEGT. CDR3 sequence reads: CASSPGGLTGNTIYF. The CDR3 DNA reads as TGTGCCAGCAGTCCAGGGGGCCTAACTGGAAACACCATATATTTT.

The J gene is TRBJ1-2, the V gene TRBV6-5; 7 bases are shared with TRBD1. The junction had 9 bases not matched to a gene; V was cut back by 5 bases and J by 6 bases. The CDR3 runs 14 residues. Germline lookup yields CDR1 MNHEY and CDR2 SVGAGI. CDR3 DNA sequence: TGTGCCAGCAGTGGTTGGGACAGTAGGAATGGCTACACCTTC. Encoded protein: CASSGWDSRNGYTF.

The gene calls are TRBV5-4 and TRBJ2-1; D may match TRBD1 or TRBD2 (5 bases each). The CDR3 is made up of 14 amino acids. CDR1 SGHNT and CDR2 YYREEE come from the germline V gene (reference sequence). Deletions cut 0 bases from V and 10 bases from J, with 14 bases between. CDR3: CASSLGGSTREQFF. Written as DNA, the CDR3 is TGTGCCAGCAGCTTGGGGGGGTCCACCAGGGAGCAGTTCTTC.